This T cell receptor beta chain was recovered during a study of blood T cell repertoires in COVID-19. As for the study in general: Sources were T cells, B-cell-depleted T cells, or PBMCs; the material itself was cDNA or gDNA.

Study processing details: Reference gene primer amplification yielded estimated nucleated cell counts. Here immunoSEQ multiplex PCR was the method, and the copy in TCRdb shows in-frame clones only, minus some. Clone size and V and J calls were adopted from that table, with D and trimming inferred from the DNA. Of approximately 100,000 clones listed, approximately 86% are singletons. The length of the CDR3 is 13 residues. In germline, CDR1 is WNHNN, CDR2 SYGVQD (reference sequence). The V gene lost 2 bases and the J gene lost 1 base, with 4 bases spanning the gap. The TCR comes from a human donor in a cohort sampled during active COVID-19. The chain links TRBV10-1 to TRBJ2-3; D remains ambiguous. The specimen was peripheral blood. The CDR3 is CASSEAGTDTQYF. In nucleotides, the CDR3 is TGCGCCAGCAGTGAGGCAGGCACAGATACGCAGTATTTT.